The next 31 T cell receptor beta chains were all read from a single sample in a study of blood T cell repertoires in COVID-19. Clones were read by immunoSEQ multiplex PCR, and TCRdb kept only the in-frame ones, dropping some. Of 30,000 to 35,000 clones listed, approximately 82% were seen once; the top ten hold 7.4%. Sequenced material: peripheral blood. The receptor set was obtained from a woman aged 55-69 years with acute or convalescent COVID-19.

The rearrangement uses TRBV4-2 and TRBJ1-3; D is ambiguous. The CDR3 totals 15 residues. V was clipped by 0 bases and J by 2 bases, with 8 bases between them. Per the germline V gene, CDR1 is LGHNA and CDR2 is YNFKEQ. The CDR3 region is CASSQDGTAGNTIYF. The CDR3 coding sequence is TGTGCCAGCAGCCAAGATGGAACAGCTGGAAACACCATATATTTT.

The V call is TRBV7-9, the J call TRBJ2-7; D possibly corresponds to TRBD2 (5 bases). V lost 5 bases, J lost 4 bases, and 15 bases lay in between. Germline CDR1 is SEHNR and CDR2 is FQNEAQ (reference sequence). This CDR3 has 14 residues. The CDR3 DNA follows: TGTGCCAGCAGCCCTACTGCACTAGGGTACGAGCAGTACTTC. Amino acid sequence: CASSPTALGYEQYF.

The rearrangement joins TRBV11-2 to TRBJ2-7; 7 nucleotides line up with TRBD2. The CDR3 runs 14 residues. J lost 1 base, V lost 1 base, and 1 base had no gene match. Germline values: CDR1 SGHAT, CDR2 FQNNGV. In DNA form, the CDR3 reads TGTGCCAGCAGCTTAGCGGGGGGATCCTACGAGCAGTACTTC. It codes for CASSLAGGSYEQYF.

This sequence joins TRBV7-9 and TRBJ1-1; D ambiguous. The CDR3 is made up of 13 amino acids. CDR1 SEHNR and CDR2 FQNEAQ come from the germline V gene (reference sequence). Trimming removed 5 bases from V and 10 bases from J, with 17 bases in between. CDR3 in DNA: TGTGCCAGCAGCGCCACCGGGGATCTCGCAGCTTTCTTT. This gives the protein CASSATGDLAAFF.

The CDR3 coding sequence is TGTGCCAGCAGCGCCCCCCGGACTAGCTTCTACAATGAGCAGTTCTTC. Protein sequence: CASSAPRTSFYNEQFF. The chain employs TRBV9 and TRBJ2-1, with TRBD2 identical over 8 bases. With 3 bases clipped from V and 3 bases from J, the junction kept 8 bases outside the gene matches. Per the germline V gene, CDR1 is SGDLS and CDR2 is YYNGEE. This CDR3 is built from 16 residues.

V gene TRBV28 combines with J gene TRBJ1-5, with D uncertain. Deletions cut 10 bases from V and 3 bases from J, with 25 bases between. Germline V gene lookup returns CDR1 MDHEN and CDR2 SYDVKM. The CDR3 runs 17 residues. CDR3 sequence: CATLGGFSHPLNQPQHF. The CDR3 region has the DNA TGTGCCACCCTAGGAGGATTTTCCCACCCTCTCAATCAGCCCCAGCATTTT.

The V and J genes are TRBV10-2 and TRBJ1-6; D gene uncertain. V lost 0 bases and J 6 bases, leaving 6 bases between the germline ends. Germline V CDR1 and CDR2: WSHSY, SAAADI. The CDR3 contains 14 residues. The CDR3 DNA reads as TGCGCCAGCAGTGAGTCCACCGGTAATTCACCCCTCCACTTT. It codes for CASSESTGNSPLHF.

There are a few counts of this clone. The CDR3 here is CASSFDRNYGYTF. The CDR3 DNA reads as TGTGCCAGCAGTTTCGACAGAAACTATGGCTACACCTTC. This chain uses TRBV12-3 or TRBV12-4 with TRBJ1-2, with D maybe TRBD1 (5 bases). The CDR3 runs 13 residues. V lost 3 bases and J lost 2, with 7 bases in between.

This clone has a single count. The V gene is TRBV11-2, the J gene TRBJ1-3, with D possibly matching TRBD1 (5 bases). The CDR3 runs 17 residues. Trimming pared 0 bases from V and 0 bases from J, leaving 12 bases between. Germline V CDR1 and CDR2: SGHAT, FQNNGV. The CDR3 region is CASSLDLRQSSGNTIYF. Here the CDR3 DNA reads TGTGCCAGCAGCTTAGACCTAAGACAGAGCTCTGGAAACACCATATATTTT.

This clone was observed once. CDR3 loop: CASSYGYEQYF. In nucleotides, the CDR3 is TGCGCCAGCAGTTACGGCTACGAGCAGTACTTC. V usage is TRBV5-1 and J usage is TRBJ2-7; D gene unclear. The CDR3 has 11 residues. The germline V gene has CDR1 SGHRS and CDR2 YFSETQ. Trimming left V 5 bases short and J 3 bases short, with 6 bases between.

The chain employs TRBV19 and TRBJ1-1; D might be TRBD1 (6 bases). Germline V gives CDR1 LNHDA, CDR2 SQIVND (reference sequence). The ends were cut back, 7 bases at V and 0 bases at J, with 9 bases in the middle. The CDR3 loop spans 13 amino acids. The CDR3: CASTWDMNTEAFF. In DNA, the CDR3 is TGTGCCAGTACTTGGGACATGAACACTGAAGCTTTCTTT.

This clone came up once. The chain combines TRBV7-8 with TRBJ2-4; 8 bases are a match to TRBD1. The CDR3 runs to 17 residues. With 5 bases clipped from V and 12 bases from J, the junction kept 21 bases outside the gene matches. Germline V gives CDR1 SGHVS, CDR2 FQNEAQ. CDR3 DNA: TGTGCCAGCAGCCCACAGGGGGGTGGGCAGGGTGCGGCGTATCAGTACTTC. The encoded protein is CASSPQGGGQGAAYQYF.

This chain connects TRBV9 to TRBJ2-3, with TRBD2 matching 7 bases. Trimming cost V 0 bases and J 2 bases; bases outside gene matches: 6. Looked up from germline, CDR1 is SGDLS and CDR2 is YYNGEE. The CDR3 sequence is 16 residues long. The CDR3 DNA follows: TGTGCCAGCAGCGTAGCGTCTCGGGGGGACACAGATACGCAGTATTTT. Its translation: CASSVASRGDTDTQYF.

The rearrangement uses TRBV28 and TRBJ2-7, with 8 nucleotides matching TRBD1. CDR1 is MDHEN and CDR2 is SYDVKM in the germline V gene. The CDR3 contains 15 residues. Trimming cost V 3 bases and J 5 bases; bases outside gene matches: 9. CDR3 amino acids: CASSFAGAQGDEQYF. The CDR3, as DNA: TGTGCCAGCAGTTTCGCCGGGGCACAGGGGGACGAGCAGTACTTC.

J is TRBJ2-5 and V is TRBV5-1; 11 positions agree with TRBD2. Germline-derived CDR1 and CDR2 are SGHRS and YFSETQ. V lost 6 bases to trimming and J lost 3 bases; unmatched junction nucleotides: 7. The CDR3 has 15 amino acids. The CDR3 sequence: CASMQGLAEKETQYF. The DNA of the CDR3 is TGCGCCAGCATGCAGGGACTAGCGGAAAAAGAGACCCAGTACTTC.

The chain is built from TRBV6-2 or TRBV6-3 and TRBJ2-3; 9 nucleotides match TRBD1. Germline V gene data show CDR1 as MNHEY and CDR2 as SVGEGT. V shed 0 bases and J 0 bases; nucleotides not matched to a gene: 10. The length of the CDR3 is 19 residues. CDR3 sequence reads: CASSYSTGGQLSSTDTQYF. The CDR3 nucleotides are TGTGCCAGCAGTTACTCGACAGGGGGGCAGCTCTCTAGCACAGATACGCAGTATTTT.

The chain has TRBV2 and TRBJ2-1, with a weak D call TRBD2 (6 bases). Trimming stripped 6 bases from V and 5 bases from J, with 17 bases between. The CDR3 is 15 residues long. The V gene's germline CDR1 is SNHLY and CDR2 FYNNEI. CDR3 region: CASRGEVGPDNEQFF. The CDR3, as DNA: TGTGCCAGCAGGGGGGAGGTGGGTCCCGACAATGAGCAGTTCTTC.

The chain carries TRBV19 and TRBJ2-3; possibly TRBD1 for D (5 bases). V was pared by 3 bases and J by 1 base, with 11 bases between. Germline V gene lookup returns CDR1 LNHDA and CDR2 SQIVND (reference sequence). The CDR3 covers 15 residues. Here the CDR3 reads CASSMGRAGTDTQYF. DNA for the CDR3: TGTGCCAGTAGTATGGGCAGGGCGGGCACAGATACGCAGTATTTT.

The V gene is TRBV3-1 (or the pseudogene TRBV3-2), the J gene TRBJ2-1; no definite D call. The CDR3 length is 16 residues. Trimming removed 5 bases at V and 1 base at J, with 15 bases between. Germline CDR1 reads LGHDT; CDR2 reads YNNKEL (reference sequence). The CDR3, as DNA: TGTGCCAGCAGCTTAAGTCCCGACTCTTCCTACAATGAGCAGTTCTTC. Its translation: CASSLSPDSSYNEQFF.

V is TRBV27 and J is TRBJ2-2, with 13 positions matching TRBD2. Germline V gene sequence: CDR1 MNHEY, CDR2 SMNVEV (reference sequence). The CDR3 sequence is 20 residues long. Trimming at V came to 1 base and at J to 5 bases, leaving 13 bases not matched to a gene. In DNA form, the CDR3 reads TGTGCCAGCAGTTTATTGACTAGCGGGGGGAACGCGGGAGAGACCGGGGAGCTGTTTTTT. This gives the protein CASSLLTSGGNAGETGELFF.

This clone was detected only once. The rearrangement uses TRBV28 and TRBJ2-3; 7 bases are shared with TRBD2. The CDR3 is 15 amino acids. CDR1 MDHEN and CDR2 SYDVKM come from the germline V gene. With V trimmed by 5 bases and J by 2 bases, 7 bases remained unmatched. CDR3 sequence: CASSGSGENTDTQYF. The CDR3 nucleotides are TGTGCCAGCAGTGGGAGCGGGGAGAACACAGATACGCAGTATTTT.

Written as DNA, the CDR3 is TGCAGCGCCAGGACGGGGAGGGGTGAGCAGTTCTTC. Encoded protein: CSARTGRGEQFF. The V and J genes are TRBV29-1 and TRBJ2-1; TRBD2 aligns across 7 bases. Germline assignment: CDR1 SQVTM and CDR2 ANQGSEA. The CDR3 consists of 12 residues. V trimming: 7 bases; J trimming: 9 bases; junction bases outside the gene matches: 9.

The sample holds one count of this clone. The rearrangement joins TRBV3-1 (or the pseudogene TRBV3-2) to TRBJ2-7; D perhaps matches TRBD1 (6 bases). V was pared by 2 bases and J by 0 bases, with 8 bases between. In germline, CDR1 is LGHDT, CDR2 YNNKEL (reference sequence). The CDR3 covers 14 residues. DNA for the CDR3: TGTGCCAGCAGCCAACAGGGGCTCTCCTACGAGCAGTACTTC. Its protein is CASSQQGLSYEQYF.

The chain joins TRBV4-1 to TRBJ2-1, with 12 bases identical to TRBD2. V shed 2 bases, J shed 4 bases, and the junction held 3 bases outside the gene matches. Germline loops: CDR1 MGHRA, CDR2 YSYEKL. The CDR3 length is 16 residues. The CDR3 here is CASSQLGLAGYNEQFF. The CDR3 DNA sequence: TGCGCCAGCAGCCAACTAGGACTAGCGGGGTACAATGAGCAGTTCTTC.

The chain employs TRBV6-5 and TRBJ2-1; 11 bases are a match to TRBD1. Germline assignment: CDR1 MNHEY and CDR2 SVGAGI. CDR3 size: 15 residues. V shed 6 bases, J shed 3 bases, and the junction held 4 bases outside the gene matches. The CDR3 loop reads CASSPGTGGYNEQFF. The CDR3 nucleotides read TGTGCCAGCAGCCCAGGGACAGGGGGCTACAATGAGCAGTTCTTC.

V is TRBV7-8 and J is TRBJ2-5, with TRBD2 as a possible D gene (5 bases). CDR1 SGHVS and CDR2 FQNEAQ come from the germline V gene. The CDR3 runs to 13 residues. Trimming pared 3 bases from V and 5 bases from J, leaving 10 bases between. The CDR3 protein is CASSFGGEETQYF. The CDR3 nucleotides read TGTGCCAGCAGCTTTGGTGGGGAGGAGACCCAGTACTTC.

The CDR3 loop is CSATGVGYTF. The CDR3 DNA sequence: TGCAGTGCTACGGGGGTCGGCTACACCTTC. The genes are TRBV20-1 and TRBJ1-2; TRBD1 is a possible D gene (5 bases). The CDR3 is 10 amino acids. CDR1 DFQATT and CDR2 SNEGSKA come from the germline V gene (reference sequence). V shed 4 bases and J shed 8 bases, with 8 bases lying between them.

The chain is built from TRBV19 and TRBJ1-6; no clear D. This CDR3 spans 14 amino acids. Germline values: CDR1 LNHDA, CDR2 SQIVND (reference sequence). The V end lost 8 bases, the J end lost 10 bases, and 18 bases lay between the germline ends. The CDR3 DNA is TGTGCCAGTGGAGGCGTTGACGGTGTCTCACCCCTCCACTTT. This gives the protein CASGGVDGVSPLHF.

The rearrangement uses TRBV19 and TRBJ2-5; D is perhaps TRBD2 (6 bases). The germline V gene has CDR1 LNHDA and CDR2 SQIVND (reference sequence). V lost 6 bases, J lost 4 bases, and 12 bases lay in between. CDR3 size: 13 residues. CDR3: CASSPGLPETQYF. In DNA, the CDR3 is TGTGCCAGTAGCCCGGGACTGCCAGAGACCCAGTACTTC.

The gene calls are TRBV5-5 and TRBJ1-1; weak D call: TRBD1 (6 bases). CDR3 length: 14 residues. Trimming shortened V by 4 bases and J by 2 bases, and 12 bases separated the two germline ends. Germline V gene sequence: CDR1 SGHKS, CDR2 YYEKEE (reference sequence). The CDR3 DNA reads as TGTGCCAGCAGCCAAGGACAGCTAAACACTGAAGCTTTCTTT. Protein sequence: CASSQGQLNTEAFF.

This clone was detected only a few times. V gene TRBV15 combines with J gene TRBJ2-7; TRBD2 agrees at 15 bases. Looked up from germline, CDR1 is LNHNV and CDR2 is YYDKDF (reference sequence). J gave up 0 bases and V 1 base, and 7 bases lay outside the gene matches. The CDR3 spans 19 residues. CDR3 amino acids: CATSRGLGTSGGSSYEQYF. The CDR3 bases are TGTGCCACCAGCAGAGGTCTTGGGACTAGCGGGGGGAGCTCCTACGAGCAGTACTTC.